The present T cell receptor beta chain was sequenced within a study of CD8 T cells in ankylosing spondylitis. In TCRdb, the 5' RACE reads were re-called with MiXCR into one record per CDR3 protein. This table holds a few hundred thousand distinct CDR3 sequences, roughly 12% found once. Regarding the study as a whole: Disease-linked clones reportedly concentrated significantly in matched ankylosing spondylitis synovial fluid. Seemingly distinctive of ankylosing spondylitis blood was a TCR beta motif formed by eight highly homologous variants.

Remarks on this clonotype: No antigen is known for it.

Trimming cost V 0 bases and J 3 bases, with 10 bases left between them. The CDR3 has 15 amino acids. Germline V gene data show CDR1 as SGHKS and CDR2 as YYEKEE (reference sequence). The J gene is TRBJ2-1, the V gene TRBV5-5; D gene ambiguous. Source material: blood, either unsorted or a sorted T cell fraction (not recorded which). The receptor's source is a male donor with ankylosing spondylitis. CDR3 amino acids: CASSLVPDFYNEQFF. CDR3 nucleotide sequence: TGTGCCAGCAGCTTGGTACCGGATTTCTACAATGAGCAGTTCTTC.